The entry below gives a single T cell receptor (beta chain) sequence along with its context. What this receptor recognizes is not known. Base qualities are not at hand, and no much larger clone is one base apart. Immediately after resection, surgical brain or tumor specimens were cryofrozen in liquid nitrogen, with peripheral blood cells collected concurrently. This specimen belongs to a study of glioma-infiltrating T cells (dated by TCRdb to 2015 to 2016). Study-level background: Low-grade gliomas were represented by WHO grade II oligodendrogliomas or astrocytomas, and glioblastomas were represented by WHO grade IV tumors that were sampled at initial rather than recurrent diagnosis. Glioma patients received dexamethasone for six or fewer days before surgery. For blood libraries, the target was roughly 4.5- to 10-fold sequencing coverage of approximately 920,000 peripheral T cells. Sequencing of TCR alpha- and beta-chain repertoires was performed on glioma tissue, on non-neoplastic brain tissue, and on matched peripheral blood mononuclear cells. To measure divergence between tissue and blood T-cell populations, each tissue-infiltrating repertoire was compared with the peripheral blood repertoire of the same patient. The paired cohort was made up of three low-grade glioma patients, 7 to 9 primary glioblastoma patients and three non-glioma patients who contributed non-neoplastic brain tissue.

TCR alpha and beta CDR3 regions were amplified with the iRepertoire nested amplicon-rescue multiplex PCR (arm-PCR) platform from RNA. The input for one-step reverse transcription and amplification was about 100-450 ng of either tissue mRNA or PBMC total RNA. Following bead purification, Illumina adapters were added through a secondary multiplex PCR, and the libraries were then gel-purified between 200 and 400 bp. Demultiplexing relied on internal 6-nucleotide barcodes carried by the libraries. Sequencing of the libraries was done on an Illumina MiSeq using 2x220 or 2x250 nucleotide paired-end reads. Under the source paper's analysis protocol: FLASH 1.2.11 was used to merge paired reads, and BWA-MEM then aligned the reads to the GRCh37 human genome before TRA and TRB reads were extracted. V and J assignment used an IMGT-derived reference of cassette sequences and CDR3 motifs that included pseudogenes. Reads were translated in three frames, and productive CDR3s were defined as those with a C...FGXG motif and no stop codons. Clonotypes were defined as unique combinations of V-J cassette pair and CDR3 amino acid sequence. Hamming distance filtering was applied to reads, with thresholds set by the sequence error rate of each sample in mapped regions. The raw public data were reprocessed by TCRdb itself: fastp quality trimming at Q25, MiXCR clonotype calling, in-frame beta chains only. Every distinct CDR3 protein forms one entry, paired with its most common genes and DNA. Here the V and J calls rest on TCRdb's processing, not on the authors' analysis. The table for this sample lists approximately 400,000 distinct CDR3 sequences; roughly two fifths of them were counted only once. The top ten hold approximately 12% of the sample.

Clipping removes 5 bases from V and 3 bases from J, with 10 as the unmatched junction base count. From a lookup of the germline V gene, CDR1 and CDR2 are SGHTA and FQGNSA. The CDR3 starts with the cysteine, ends with the phenylalanine, and has 15 residues. Left in the record is the CDR3 DNA by itself, 45 bases read in frame from the first base. Findings and caveats that apply to the study as a whole: Very few CDR3 sequences were found to be shared between tissue and blood, and this scarcity was attributed to high CDR3 diversity and limited sampling. VJ-independent divergence between tissue and blood was lower than expected in non-neoplastic patients but higher than expected in all gliomas, particularly low-grade gliomas. Patients with low tissue-blood divergence were marked by a signature set of shared blood CDR3 motifs, and this signature set was depleted in highly divergent patients. Small numbers underpinned the group comparisons: eight or nine glioblastoma patients, three low-grade glioma patients and three non-neoplastic patients.

The TCR comes from a human donor with low-grade glioma or glioblastoma, undergoing nonglioma brain surgery, or in good health (not recorded which). Material: glioma tissue, nonneoplastic brain tissue, or PBMCs (not recorded which). The V gene is TRBV7-2 and the J gene is TRBJ2-7, with 7 bases aligning to TRBD1. This receptor has the CDR3 CASSREPGQNYEQYF. The bases are TGTGCCAGCAGCCGAGAGCCGGGACAGAACTACGAGCAGTACTTC.